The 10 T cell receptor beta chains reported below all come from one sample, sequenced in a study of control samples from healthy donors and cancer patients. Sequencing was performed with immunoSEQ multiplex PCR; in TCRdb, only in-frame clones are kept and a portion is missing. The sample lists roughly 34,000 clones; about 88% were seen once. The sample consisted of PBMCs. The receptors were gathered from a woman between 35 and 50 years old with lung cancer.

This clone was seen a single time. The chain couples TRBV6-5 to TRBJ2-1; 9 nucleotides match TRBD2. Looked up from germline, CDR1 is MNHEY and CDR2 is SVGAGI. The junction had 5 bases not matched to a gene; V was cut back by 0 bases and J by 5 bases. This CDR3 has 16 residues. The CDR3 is CASSYSPGLADNEQFF. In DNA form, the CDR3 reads TGTGCCAGCAGTTACTCTCCGGGACTAGCTGACAATGAGCAGTTCTTC.

CDR3 sequence reads: CASSQDFRGTDNQPQHF. Written as DNA, the CDR3 is TGCGCCAGCAGCCAAGATTTCCGGGGAACGGACAATCAGCCCCAGCATTTT. The genes are TRBV4-1 and TRBJ1-5; D is unresolved. There are 17 residues in the CDR3. Germline assignment: CDR1 MGHRA and CDR2 YSYEKL. The ends were cut back, 0 bases at V and 3 bases at J, with 15 bases in the middle.

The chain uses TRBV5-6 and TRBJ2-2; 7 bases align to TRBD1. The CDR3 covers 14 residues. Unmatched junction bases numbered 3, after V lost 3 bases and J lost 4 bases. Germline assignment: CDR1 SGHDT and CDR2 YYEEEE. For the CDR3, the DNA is TGTGCCAGCAGCTGGGACAGACTCACCGGGGAGCTGTTTTTT. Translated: CASSWDRLTGELFF.

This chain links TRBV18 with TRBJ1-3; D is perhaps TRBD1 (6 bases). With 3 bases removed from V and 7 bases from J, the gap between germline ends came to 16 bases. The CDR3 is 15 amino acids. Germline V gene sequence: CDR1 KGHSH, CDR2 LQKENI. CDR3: CASSPQLQGWNTIYF. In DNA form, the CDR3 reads TGTGCCAGCTCACCGCAACTCCAGGGGTGGAACACCATATATTTT.

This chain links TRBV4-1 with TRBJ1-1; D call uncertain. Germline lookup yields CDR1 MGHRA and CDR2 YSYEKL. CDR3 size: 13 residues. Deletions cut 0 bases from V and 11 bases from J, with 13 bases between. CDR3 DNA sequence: TGCGCCAGCAGCCAAGAGACGATAGGGAGGGCTTTCTTT. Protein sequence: CASSQETIGRAFF.

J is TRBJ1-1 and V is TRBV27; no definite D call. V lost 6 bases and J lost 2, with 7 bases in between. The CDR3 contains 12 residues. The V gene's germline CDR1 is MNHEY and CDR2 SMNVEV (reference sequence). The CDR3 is CASSNPNTEAFF. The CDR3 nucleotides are TGTGCCAGCAGCAACCCTAACACTGAAGCTTTCTTT.

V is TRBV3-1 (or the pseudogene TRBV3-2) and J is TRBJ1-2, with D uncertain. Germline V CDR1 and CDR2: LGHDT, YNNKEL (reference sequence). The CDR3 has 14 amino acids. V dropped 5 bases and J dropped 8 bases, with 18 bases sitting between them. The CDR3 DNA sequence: TGTGCCAGCAGCAGCGAACGCTGGAGCAGGGGCTACACCTTC. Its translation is CASSSERWSRGYTF.

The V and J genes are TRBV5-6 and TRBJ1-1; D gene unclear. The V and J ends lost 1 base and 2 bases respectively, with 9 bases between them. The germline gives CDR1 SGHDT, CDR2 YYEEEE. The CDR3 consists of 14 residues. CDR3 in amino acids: CASSLYRPNTEAFF. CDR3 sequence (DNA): TGTGCCAGCAGCTTGTACAGACCTAACACTGAAGCTTTCTTT.

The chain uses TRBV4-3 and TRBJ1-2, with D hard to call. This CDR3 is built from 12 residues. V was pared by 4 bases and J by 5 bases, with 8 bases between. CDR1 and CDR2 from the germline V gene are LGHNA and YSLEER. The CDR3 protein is CASSLAGYGYTF. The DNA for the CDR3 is TGCGCCAGCAGCCTGGCGGGGTATGGCTACACCTTC.

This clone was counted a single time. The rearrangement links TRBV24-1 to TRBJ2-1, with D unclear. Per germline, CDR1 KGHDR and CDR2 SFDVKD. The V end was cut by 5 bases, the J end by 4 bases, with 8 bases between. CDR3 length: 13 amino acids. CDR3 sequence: CATSGIGYNEQFF. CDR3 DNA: TGTGCCACCAGTGGTATAGGGTACAATGAGCAGTTCTTC.